This TCR beta chain was identified during a study of glioma-infiltrating T cells after dendritic cell vaccination. TCRB CDR3 was amplified from 2 ug genomic DNA or less. Measured with immunoSEQ multiplex PCR; TCRdb has only the in-frame clones, and not every one. The data hold 90,000 to 110,000 clones, with around 90% observed a single time. This CDR3 region has 15 residues. From germline, CDR1 is SGDLS and CDR2 YYNGEE. J lost 6 bases, V lost 0 bases, and 5 bases had no gene match. Time point in this sample: after dendritic cell vaccination, including at tumor progression/relapse. The source was blood, collected after dendritic cell vaccination. J is TRBJ1-5 and V is TRBV9, with TRBD1 matching over 8 bases. The receptor comes from a human donor with glioblastoma. DNA for the CDR3: TGTGCCAGCAGCGTAGGCACAGGGGGTGGTCAGCCCCAGCATTTT. It translates to CASSVGTGGGQPQHF.